This is a list of T cell receptor beta chains from one sample in a study of CD8 T cells in ankylosing spondylitis. Each CDR3 protein is one row after TCRdb ran MiXCR on the 5' RACE reads. This sample yields fewer than 500,000 distinct CDR3 sequences, of which 26% are seen a single time; 0.89% belongs to the top ten. Sample: blood, either unsorted or a sorted T cell fraction (not recorded which). These receptors were taken from a male donor with ankylosing spondylitis. The conserved cysteine and the conserved F or W are not part of the CDR3 here.

V	J	CDR3
TRBV6-5	TRBJ1-6	ASSYSKRGNSPLH
TRBV19	TRBJ1-2	ASTDGTVEGYT
TRBV7-6	TRBJ1-4	ASSLVSRTNEKLF
TRBV4-1	TRBJ2-3	ASAGGADTQY
TRBV2	TRBJ2-2	ASGARGTGELF
TRBV12-3/TRBV12-4	TRBJ1-4	ASSLVSGGWGKLF
TRBV20-1	TRBJ2-3	SFAAGSTDTQY
TRBV9	TRBJ2-5	ASSVASGAGQETQY
TRBV5-1	TRBJ2-5	ASSLSPDSYRETQY
TRBV12-3/TRBV12-4	TRBJ1-5	ASSPGQRNQPQH
TRBV7-2	TRBJ2-1	ASSIGTGHDEQF
TRBV7-2	TRBJ2-2	ASTPPRALRGGELF
TRBV12-3/TRBV12-4	TRBJ1-1	ASSLFGSAAEAF
TRBV20-1	TRBJ2-1	SALKAGGRIGNEQF
TRBV20-1	TRBJ1-1	SARDPQMGGTEAF
TRBV12-3/TRBV12-4	TRBJ2-1	ASSSSGGALGQF
TRBV4-2	TRBJ2-3	ASSQETSGRGIDTQY
TRBV20-1	TRBJ1-2	SAFLTGYRGYT
TRBV12-3/TRBV12-4	TRBJ1-1	ASSPGTGGMNTEAF
TRBV20-1	TRBJ1-2	SARRRGLSSYT
TRBV2	TRBJ2-1	ASSREGGNEQF
TRBV12-3/TRBV12-4	TRBJ2-2	ASSTGQGGIGELF
TRBV3-1	TRBJ2-3	ASSLGLAAFGADTQY
TRBV7-2	TRBJ2-7	ASSPGGRSSYEQY
TRBV7-2	TRBJ2-5	ASSLNREETQY
TRBV20-1	TRBJ2-1	SARDAVLAVNLQQF
TRBV4-1	TRBJ1-1	ASSQGQADMNTEAF
TRBV4-2	TRBJ1-2	ASSHRMAGQGFPDGYT
TRBV9	TRBJ1-1	ASNMGADTEAF